This TCR beta chain was recorded in a study of tissue T cells after allogeneic stem cell transplantation. Across the study: Of the grafts for graft-versus-host disease patients, four were unmodified and three CD34-selected. Gastrointestinal graft-versus-host disease was present in all patients, each treated with several therapy lines. About 5 GVHD patients had recipient-origin PBMCs collected before transplant.

Libraries were prepared by immunoSEQ multiplex PCR; TCRdb keeps only in-frame clonotypes and omits some of them. This sample has about 28,000 clones, with 85% found just once. Study-level points and caveats: Blood and spleen captured only part of the tissue TCR repertoire.

This CDR3 contains 14 residues. The ends were cut back, 3 bases at V and 3 bases at J, with 10 bases in the middle. Germline CDR1 is SGHAT and CDR2 is FQDESV (reference sequence). On this clone: No antigen is known for it.

The TCR sequence derives from a woman aged 18 to 50 who later had graft-versus-host disease after an allogeneic stem cell transplant. The sample consisted of blood, taken before transplantation. The chain recombines TRBV11-1 with TRBJ2-3; perhaps TRBD1 as D (7 bases). As DNA, the CDR3 is TGTGCCAGCAGCTTTCCAGGGGGGACAGATACGCAGTATTTT. Its protein product is CASSFPGGTDTQYF.